This TCR beta chain was captured in a study of blood T cell repertoires in COVID-19. Patients from Seattle were sampled longitudinally, starting during active infection. This CDR3 contains 13 residues. Germline V CDR1 and CDR2: MRHNA, SNTAGT. With 6 bases removed from V and 9 bases from J, the gap between germline ends came to 17 bases. Original data processing: Estimated nucleated cell counts came from reference gene primer amplification. Using immunoSEQ multiplex PCR, the repertoire was profiled, and TCRdb retains in-frame clones only, with some absent. V and J calls and clone size come straight from that table; D and trimming were deduced from the DNA. The sample lists over 200,000 clones, 75% to 85% occurring once.

This sequence originates from a woman aged 30 to 39 with COVID-19, enrolled during active disease. The material sequenced was peripheral blood. The rearrangement uses TRBV6-4 and TRBJ2-5; the D gene is possibly TRBD1 (6 bases). The CDR3 DNA is TGTGCCAGCAGCGCGGACGGGGCAGGGGCCCAGTACTTC. As protein: CASSADGAGAQYF.